This T cell receptor (beta chain) was retrieved from a study of regulatory T cells in long-lasting Graves disease (dated by TCRdb to the early 2020s). About the investigation overall: Persistent Graves' disease was defined as antithyroid drug treatment for over 5 years with persistently positive TSH receptor autoantibodies. This study used TCR sequencing and RNA sequencing of peripheral blood to compare persistent Graves' disease patients against newly diagnosed Graves' disease patients. The study took place in China and was registered as a clinical trial. A total of about 35 samples underwent TCR sequencing, from roughly 13 patients with persistent Graves' disease and approximately 20 patients with newly diagnosed Graves' disease. On average, persistent Graves' disease patients in the clinical cohort had been on antithyroid drugs for approximately ten years.

The CDR3 contains 15 residues, cysteine and phenylalanine counted. Only the CDR3 region is kept as DNA, spanning 45 bases read in frame from base 1. The germline V gene (reference sequence) gives CDR1 as GTSNPN and CDR2 as SVGIG. V lost 2 bases and J lost 0 bases; the stretch between them is 11 bases long. In light of the paper, this sample's time point label describes: persistent/refractory GD, antithyroid drugs over 5 years with positive TRAb. RNA was extracted from PBMCs in TRIzol for both TCR sequencing and RNA sequencing. The diagnosis of Graves' disease was made according to American Thyroid Association guidelines. The patients came from an endocrinology department in Xi'an, China. From each patient, about 9.7 milliliters of peripheral blood was collected into an EDTA anticoagulant tube. Ficoll Paque Plus density gradient separation was used to isolate PBMCs, and no further T cell sorting was done. An Agilent 2100 Bioanalyzer and agarose gel were used to assess RNA quality, and a NanoDrop 2000 was used to measure RNA concentration.

Results the study describes overall, beyond this receptor: Sequencing and analysis were limited to the TCR beta chain. TRBV28, TRBJ1-2 and TRBJ2-5 were preferentially used in persistent disease, while TRBV20-1 and TRBJ2-1 were favored in newly diagnosed disease. The authors acknowledged the small sample size as a limitation that may reduce accuracy. Only peripheral blood was studied, because thyroid tissue, the primary lesion, was inaccessible. Persistent Graves' disease patients showed lower TCR Shannon entropy and fewer highly expanded clones than newly diagnosed patients, suggesting clonal expansion. A larger number of public clonotypes was shared among persistent patients (approximately 3,000) than among newly diagnosed patients (around 970).

This clonotype showed up just once. The target of this receptor is not known. Within one base of it there is no much larger clone, and no base qualities were kept. Weak support is all one read offers. Libraries came from multiplex PCR. TCRdb names Illumina HiSeq 4000 as the instrument used. To build TCR beta libraries, CDR3 regions were amplified by Arm-PCR using iRepertoire HTBI primers. PCR products were gel purified before sequencing. As for the authors' bioinformatics: A total of 60 to 80 TRBV and approximately 15 TRBJ segments were identified across samples and were used for gene usage analysis of CDR3 amino acid clonotypes. COPE and FqMerger were used to merge filtered high-quality paired reads into contigs. BLAST was used to align contigs to IMGT TRBV, TRBD and TRBJ reference genes, and CDR3 was defined according to IMGT. Any clonotype with a frequency above 0.1% was classified as a highly expanded clone. Shannon entropy was used to measure repertoire diversity, and the Gini coefficient was used to measure V-J evenness. Public clonotypes were defined as clonotypes shared by more than one individual. TCRdb cleaned the public reads at Q25 with fastp, built clones with MiXCR and kept in-frame beta chains. Entries that share a CDR3 protein sequence are merged under the most common genes and DNA. The V and J calls shown here were made by TCRdb, not taken from the authors' results. The sample yields about 290,000 distinct CDR3 sequences; around a fifth were counted once. The ten largest clones capture more than 55% of the sample.

The sample here was peripheral blood mononuclear cells (PBMCs), taken when the disease was refractory, from a patient treated with antithyroid drugs. This receptor was obtained from a female donor with Graves disease. The chain uses TRBV30 and TRBJ1-5, with a weak D call of TRBD1 (6 bases match). The nucleotide sequence is given as TGTGCCTGGAGTAGGGGGGTCCGTAGCAATCAGCCCCAGCATTTT. This gives the protein CAWSRGVRSNQPQHF.